This T cell receptor (beta chain) appears in the sequencing data of a study of shared clonotypes between healthy human individuals. General observations from the study: Generation probabilities were higher for clonotypes shared across all four sorted-subset donors than for unshared ones.

Naive CD8 cells, CD45RO-negative and positively selected for CCR7, excluded terminally differentiated effector memory CD45RA+ cells. Data came from immunoSEQ multiplex PCR; TCRdb stores just in-frame clones and leaves some out. The sample lists around 1,900,000 clones, roughly 93% seen once, with 1.5% to 2% in the top ten. The length of the CDR3 is 16 residues. The germline CDR1 and CDR2 sequences are SGHTA and FQGNSA. The trim removed 2 bases at V and 3 bases at J, leaving 7 bases unmatched. A word on this clone: Its antigen is as yet unknown.

The genes are TRBV7-2 and TRBJ2-1, with TRBD2 matching over 7 bases. The sample was naive CD8+ T cells from PBMCs. This TCR was recovered from a man aged 18-30 years in good health. Some clones in this sample may be carry-over from other donors' samples. The CDR3 loop is CASSLWRERYYNEQFF. The CDR3 DNA reads TGTGCCAGCAGCTTATGGCGGGAGCGCTACTACAATGAGCAGTTCTTC.